This T cell receptor (beta chain) was identified during a study of cytomegalovirus exposure and HLA in healthy donors. PCR involved 60 Vbeta and 13 Jbeta primers. Assay used: immunoSEQ multiplex PCR; TCRdb lists only in-frame clones, some missing. The sample shows 70,000 or so clones, about four fifths of them seen only once. Deletions cut 2 bases from V and 3 bases from J, with 8 bases between. The germline gives CDR1 MDHEN, CDR2 SYDVKM. The CDR3 consists of 14 residues. Study-level points and caveats: Sequencing depth across donors, presence/absence analyses assumed, was roughly uniform. It was reportedly the case that the classifier diagnosed cytomegalovirus status with high specificity and sensitivity. Cytomegalovirus-associated TCR beta chains were listed, numbering 150 to 200. When a later analysis was performed, an Asian-associated ancestry cluster reportedly had fewer N-insertions than the roughly 700-donor mean.

As concerns this clone: The antigen is not known.

This TCR derives from a man aged 18 to 29 in good health and CMV-seropositive. The sequencing input was PBMCs. The gene calls are TRBV28 and TRBJ2-1; perhaps TRBD2 as D (6 bases). The CDR3 DNA reads TGTGCCAGCAGTTTAGGGGGGAACTACAATGAGCAGTTCTTC. Residues: CASSLGGNYNEQFF.